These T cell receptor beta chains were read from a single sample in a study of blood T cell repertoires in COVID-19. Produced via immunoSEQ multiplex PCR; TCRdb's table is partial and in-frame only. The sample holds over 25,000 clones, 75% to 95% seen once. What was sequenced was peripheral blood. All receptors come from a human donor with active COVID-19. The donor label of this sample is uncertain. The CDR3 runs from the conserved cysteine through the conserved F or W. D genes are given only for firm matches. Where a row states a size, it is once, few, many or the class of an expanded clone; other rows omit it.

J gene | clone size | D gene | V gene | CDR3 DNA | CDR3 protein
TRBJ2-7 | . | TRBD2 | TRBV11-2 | TGTGCCAGCAGCTTAGATGCACTAGCGGCCTCCTACGAGCAGTACTTC | CASSLDALAASYEQYF
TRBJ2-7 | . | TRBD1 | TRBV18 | TGTGCCAGCTCACCTTTTAGTGTGGGACAGGGGTCCTACGAGCAGTACTTC | CASSPFSVGQGSYEQYF
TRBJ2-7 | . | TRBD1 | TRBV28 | TGTGCCAGCACGACAGGGGTTACCCCCTACGAGCAGTACTTC | CASTTGVTPYEQYF
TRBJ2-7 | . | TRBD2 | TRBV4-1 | TGCGCCAGCAGCCTCATACGGGGGGACGAGCAGTACTTC | CASSLIRGDEQYF
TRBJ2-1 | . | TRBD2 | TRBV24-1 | TGTGCCACCCGGTCCGGCGGGAGGGCCCTCATGAATGAGCAGTTCTTC | CATRSGGRALMNEQFF
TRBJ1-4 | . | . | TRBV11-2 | TGTGCCAGCAGCCCTCGGCGGGTCGGAGGTGAAAAACTGTTTTTT | CASSPRRVGGEKLFF
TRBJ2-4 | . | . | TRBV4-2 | TGTGCCAGCAGTGAAGAGGCCAAAAACATTCAGTACTTC | CASSEEAKNIQYF
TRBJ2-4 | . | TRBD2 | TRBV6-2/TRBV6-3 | TGTGCCAGCAGTTACGGACTAGACCAAAACATTCAGTACTTC | CASSYGLDQNIQYF
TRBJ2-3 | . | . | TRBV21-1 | TGTGCCAGCGGTCAGGCAGCGGGGGACACAGATACGCAGTATTTT | CASGQAAGDTDTQYF
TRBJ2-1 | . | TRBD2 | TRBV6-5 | TGTGCCATCAGAGCGGGAGGGGGAGAGCAGTTCTTC | CAIRAGGGEQFF
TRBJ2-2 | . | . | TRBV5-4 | TGTGCCAGCAGCTTAGGGGGAACGACAGGCACCGGGGAGCTGTTTTTT | CASSLGGTTGTGELFF
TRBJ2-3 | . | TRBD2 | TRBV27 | TGTGCCAGCAGTTTCCTCAGCGGGAAGAGCACAGATACGCAGTATTTT | CASSFLSGKSTDTQYF
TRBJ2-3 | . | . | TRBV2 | TGTGCCAGCAGTGCCCTAAAGACTACCACAGATACGCAGTATTTT | CASSALKTTTDTQYF
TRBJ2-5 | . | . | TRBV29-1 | TGCAGCGTTGTGTCGGTAGAGACCCAGTACTTC | CSVVSVETQYF
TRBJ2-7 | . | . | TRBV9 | TGTGCCAGCAGCGAGGGACTTTCCTACGAGCAGTACTTC | CASSEGLSYEQYF
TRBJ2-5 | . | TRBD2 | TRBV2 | TGTGCCAGCGCCTGGGACTCCCCCGGGGGGGAGACCCAGTACTTC | CASAWDSPGGETQYF
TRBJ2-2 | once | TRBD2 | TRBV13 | TGTGCCAGCAGCGGGGGGGTGTCCCCCGGGGAGCTGTTTTTT | CASSGGVSPGELFF
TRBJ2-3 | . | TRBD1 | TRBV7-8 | TGTGCCAGCAGCTTAGCAGGGACAGGGCTTTTGACAGATACGCAGTATTTT | CASSLAGTGLLTDTQYF
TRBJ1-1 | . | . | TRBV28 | TGTGCCAGCAGTTTATTAACAGGGAACACTGAAGCTTTCTTT | CASSLLTGNTEAFF
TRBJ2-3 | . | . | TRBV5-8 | TGTGCCAGCACTAGAGGAAACCATGCCCCAGATACGCAGTATTTT | CASTRGNHAPDTQYF
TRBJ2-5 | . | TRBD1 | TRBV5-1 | TGCGCCAGCAGCTGGGACAGGGGACTCCAAGAGACCCAGTACTTC | CASSWDRGLQETQYF
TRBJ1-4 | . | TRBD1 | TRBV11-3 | TGTGCCAGCAGGCATAACAGGGGGCGCGGTGAAAAACTGTTTTTT | CASRHNRGRGEKLFF
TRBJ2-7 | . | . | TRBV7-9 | TGTGCCAGCAGCTTGGGCCCGGAGGTACACGAGCAGTACTTC | CASSLGPEVHEQYF
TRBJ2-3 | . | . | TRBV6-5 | TGTGCCAGCAGTTACTCGGGGGGGGCAACAGATACGCAGTATTTT | CASSYSGGATDTQYF
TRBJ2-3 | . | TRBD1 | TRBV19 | TGTGCCAGTAGTGACAGGGGAGAGACAGATACGCAGTATTTT | CASSDRGETDTQYF
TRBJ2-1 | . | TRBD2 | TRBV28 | TGTGCCAGCAGAAGAGCGGGAAATAACAATGAGCAGTTCTTC | CASRRAGNNNEQFF
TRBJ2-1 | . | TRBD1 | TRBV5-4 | TGTGCCAGCAGCCAATCAGGGGGCGAGTTTGGTGAGCAGTTCTTC | CASSQSGGEFGEQFF
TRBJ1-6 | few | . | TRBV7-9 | TGTGCCAGCAGCTCCGGGATGGGGAATTCACCCCTCCACTTT | CASSSGMGNSPLHF